The 25 T cell receptor beta chains below were found in one sample sequenced in a study of blood T cell repertoires in COVID-19. TCRdb's copy holds only in-frame clones and misses some; the assay was immunoSEQ multiplex PCR. The top ten clones hold around 4.2% of a sample with around 340,000 clones, 80% to 90% of them seen once. Sequenced input: PBMCs or T cells enriched from blood (not recorded which). These receptors originate from a woman aged 40 to 55 with acute COVID-19.

The CDR3 DNA is TGTGCCAGCAGTCTGGAAGGGGGACAGAATAAACTAGCCAAAAACATTCAGTACTTC. Translation: CASSLEGGQNKLAKNIQYF. The chain joins TRBV6-2 or TRBV6-3 to TRBJ2-4; 7 nucleotides agree with TRBD1. Germline lookup yields CDR1 MNHEY and CDR2 SVGEGT. V dropped 5 bases and J dropped 0; count of bases not matched to a gene: 16. The CDR3 is made up of 19 amino acids.

V is TRBV1 and J is TRBJ2-3; TRBD1, the D gene given by the table, was not confirmed from the DNA. TRBV1 is deemed a pseudogene. The CDR3 spans 13 residues. CDR3 sequence (DNA): TGCACCAGCAGTGGGACAAACACAGATACGCAGTATTTT. This gives the protein CTSSGTNTDTQYF.

The chain links TRBV19 to TRBJ1-3, with D possibly TRBD1 on 5 matching bases. V dropped 8 bases and J dropped 4 bases, with 21 bases sitting between them. The CDR3 totals 16 residues. Germline V lookup: CDR1 LNHDA, CDR2 SQIVND (reference sequence). This CDR3 reads CASGWPGLQKGNTIYF. As DNA, the CDR3 is TGTGCCAGTGGATGGCCGGGACTTCAGAAAGGAAACACCATATATTTT.

The V gene is TRBV28, the J gene TRBJ1-2; no firm D call. V dropped 8 bases and J dropped 2 bases, with 9 bases sitting between them. CDR1 and CDR2 from the germline V gene are MDHEN and SYDVKM. This CDR3 is built from 12 residues. Here the CDR3 reads CASSLGNYGYTF. Here the CDR3 DNA reads TGTGCCAGCTCCCTAGGCAACTATGGCTACACCTTC.

The chain combines TRBV5-1 with TRBJ2-5; 9 positions agree with TRBD2. This CDR3 has 13 residues. The trim removed 4 bases at V and 5 bases at J, leaving 3 bases unmatched. CDR1 SGHRS and CDR2 YFSETQ come from the germline V gene. The CDR3, as DNA: TGCGCCAGCAGCCCAGGACTAGCGGAGACCCAGTACTTC. It yields the protein CASSPGLAETQYF.

The V gene is TRBV5-1, the J gene TRBJ1-4; 7 positions agree with TRBD1. V dropped 0 bases and J dropped 6; count of bases not matched to a gene: 8. This CDR3 has 16 amino acids. CDR1 and CDR2 from the germline V gene are SGHRS and YFSETQ. CDR3 in amino acids: CASSLGGTATDEKLFF. CDR3 in DNA: TGCGCCAGCAGCTTGGGAGGGACAGCTACCGATGAAAAACTGTTTTTT.

V gene TRBV19 combines with J gene TRBJ1-2, with D maybe TRBD1 (5 bases). V was clipped by 2 bases and J by 4 bases, with 8 bases between them. The germline CDR1 and CDR2 sequences are LNHDA and SQIVND (reference sequence). The CDR3 length is 13 residues. The CDR3 here is CASSISDSYGYTF. The CDR3 DNA is TGTGCCAGTAGTATATCTGACAGCTATGGCTACACCTTC.

About this clone: The junction departs from the called germline gene at one end, perhaps through a read error. The V gene is TRBV18, the J gene TRBJ2-7, with TRBD1 identical over 9 bases. Germline CDR1 KGHSH, CDR2 LQKENI. The CDR3 spans 14 residues. CDR3 region: CASSPQGANYEQYF. In DNA form, the CDR3 reads TGTGCCAGCTCGCCACAGGGGGCAAACTACGAGCAGTACTTC.

The rearrangement joins TRBV7-3 to TRBJ2-3; D might be TRBD2 (7 bases). The germline V gene has CDR1 SGHTA and CDR2 FQGTGA. The CDR3 has 17 residues. V lost 5 bases and J lost 0, with 18 bases in between. For the CDR3, the DNA is TGTGCCAGCAGCCCTAATGGGGGGGGGCTCAGCACAGATACGCAGTATTTT. As protein: CASSPNGGGLSTDTQYF.

The chain is built from TRBV4-3 and TRBJ1-2, with no clear D. V lost 1 base, J lost 2 bases, and 11 bases lay in between. This CDR3 is built from 15 residues. Germline V CDR1 and CDR2: LGHNA, YSLEER. This CDR3 is CASSQAWAENYGYTF. CDR3 sequence (DNA): TGCGCCAGCAGCCAAGCATGGGCAGAGAACTATGGCTACACCTTC.

This clone was seen only once. The J gene is TRBJ2-6, the V gene TRBV7-2; 8 bases map to TRBD1. The ends lost 5 bases at V and 0 bases at J; junction bases unmatched: 6. CDR1 is SGHTA, CDR2 FQGNSA, per germline. This CDR3 has 17 amino acids. CDR3 DNA sequence: TGTGCCAGCAGCCCTCGGACAGGGATCTCTGGGGCCAACGTCCTGACTTTC. Its protein is CASSPRTGISGANVLTF.

The chain is built from TRBV29-1 and TRBJ1-6; D is perhaps TRBD1 (6 bases). V gave up 7 bases and J gave up 9 bases, with 16 bases separating them. Germline CDR1 SQVTM, CDR2 ANQGSEA. The CDR3 is made up of 13 amino acids. CDR3 loop: CSGLKRGGSPLHF. Here the CDR3 DNA reads TGCAGCGGCCTAAAACGAGGGGGTTCACCCCTCCACTTT.

V gene TRBV27 combines with J gene TRBJ1-1; D gene unclear. This CDR3 region has 13 residues. Germline V gene sequence: CDR1 MNHEY, CDR2 SMNVEV (reference sequence). Between the trimmed V and J ends, which lost 2 bases and 1 base, there was a span of 5 bases. DNA for the CDR3: TGTGCCAGCAGTTTAGAGGAGAACACTGAAGCTTTCTTT. Translated: CASSLEENTEAFF.

The genes are TRBV7-2 and TRBJ1-2; TRBD1 matches 9 bases. Trimming took 3 bases from V and 7 from J; bases not matched to a gene: 12. The CDR3 loop spans 16 amino acids. Germline V lookup: CDR1 SGHTA, CDR2 FQGNSA. The CDR3: CASSLDRGAFRFGYTF. For the CDR3, the DNA is TGTGCCAGCAGCTTGGACAGGGGTGCATTTCGCTTTGGCTACACCTTC.

The chain is built from TRBV19 and TRBJ2-7; D is possibly TRBD2 (6 bases). Deletions cut 5 bases from V and 3 bases from J, with 20 bases between. CDR3 length: 16 amino acids. CDR1 is LNHDA and CDR2 is SQIVND in the germline V gene (reference sequence). The CDR3 DNA is TGTGCCAGTAGTTTGGAAGGGAGGCAGGGCTTCTACGAGCAGTACTTC. It specifies CASSLEGRQGFYEQYF.

The chain has TRBV1 and TRBJ2-7; TRBD2 is taken as the D call from the table, unchecked against the DNA. TRBV1 is a documented pseudogene. The CDR3 is made up of 17 amino acids. The CDR3 here is CTSSGIGRAGGRDEQYF. CDR3 coding DNA: TGCACCAGCAGCGGTATCGGGAGGGCCGGGGGACGAGACGAGCAGTACTTC.

The rearrangement uses TRBV7-9 and TRBJ2-7; weak D call: TRBD2 (5 bases). The CDR3 is 13 residues long. In germline, CDR1 is SEHNR, CDR2 FQNEAQ (reference sequence). V gave up 5 bases and J gave up 0 bases, with 8 bases separating them. The CDR3 coding sequence is TGTGCCAGCAGCCTGACTATCTCCTACGAGCAGTACTTC. This translates into CASSLTISYEQYF.

The rearrangement links TRBV6-6 to TRBJ1-2; 7 nucleotides match TRBD1. Losses at the gene ends were 6 bases for V and 0 bases for J; bases not matched to a gene: 7. There are 15 residues in the CDR3. In germline, CDR1 is MNHNY, CDR2 SVGAGI (reference sequence). The CDR3 loop is CASRRQGPPNYGYTF. The CDR3 DNA reads as TGTGCCAGCAGGAGACAGGGCCCCCCTAACTATGGCTACACCTTC.

The V and J genes are TRBV7-3 and TRBJ2-3; 9 positions agree with TRBD2. Germline assignment: CDR1 SGHTA and CDR2 FQGTGA. The CDR3 consists of 12 residues. V lost 3 bases and J lost 10; bases outside the gene matches: 2. The CDR3 here is CASSFVAGAQYF. The CDR3 nucleotides are TGTGCCAGCAGCTTCGTAGCGGGGGCGCAGTATTTT.

The chain couples TRBV27 to TRBJ1-2; 8 nucleotides align to TRBD1. J was trimmed by 2 bases and V by 6 bases; bases with no gene match: 8. Germline assignment: CDR1 MNHEY and CDR2 SMNVEV (reference sequence). The CDR3 is made up of 15 amino acids. CDR3 loop: CASSETGEGNYGYTF. CDR3 in DNA: TGTGCCAGCAGCGAGACAGGGGAAGGGAACTATGGCTACACCTTC.

CDR3 nucleotide sequence: TGTGCCAGCACCGAGGACAGGACACCCTCTGGGGCCAACGTCCTGACTTTC. Protein product: CASTEDRTPSGANVLTF. The J gene is TRBJ2-6, the V gene TRBV21-1; the table calls TRBD1, which could not be checked here. TRBV21-1 is given as a pseudogene. The CDR3 sequence is 17 residues long.

The rearrangement uses TRBV7-2 and TRBJ2-1, with 9 bases matching TRBD1. Germline CDR1 and CDR2: SGHTA and FQGNSA. The CDR3 is 15 amino acids. Trimming cost V 0 bases and J 6 bases; bases outside gene matches: 3. The CDR3 spells CASSLAQGQGNEQFF. CDR3 bases: TGTGCCAGCAGCTTAGCTCAGGGACAGGGCAATGAGCAGTTCTTC.

V is TRBV7-8 and J is TRBJ1-1, with D hard to call. The CDR3 is 21 amino acids. Trimming left V 3 bases short and J 1 base short, with 30 bases between. Germline assignment: CDR1 SGHVS and CDR2 FQNEAQ. The CDR3: CASSLLLPATTKQVSNTEAFF. Written as DNA, the CDR3 is TGTGCCAGCAGCTTGCTTTTGCCAGCTACAACTAAACAAGTATCGAACACTGAAGCTTTCTTT.

This chain joins TRBV4-2 and TRBJ1-6; D uncertain. V shed 3 bases and J shed 0 bases, with 6 bases lying between them. CDR1 is LGHNA and CDR2 is YNFKEQ in the germline V gene. The CDR3 is made up of 15 amino acids. CDR3 region: CASSQESSYNSPLHF. In DNA, the CDR3 is TGTGCCAGCAGCCAGGAGAGCTCCTATAATTCACCCCTCCACTTT.

This clone was seen more than once but under ten times. The chain employs TRBV9 and TRBJ2-7; the match to TRBD2 covers 7 bases. The CDR3 totals 19 residues. V shed 0 bases, J shed 3 bases, and the junction held 18 bases outside the gene matches. Germline V gene sequence: CDR1 SGDLS, CDR2 YYNGEE. CDR3 amino acids: CASSVGPLAESFSCYEQYF. The CDR3 region has the DNA TGTGCCAGCAGCGTAGGCCCCCTAGCGGAAAGTTTTTCTTGCTACGAGCAGTACTTC.